Listed below are T cell receptor beta chains from one sample, sequenced in a study of cytomegalovirus exposure and HLA in healthy donors. Measured with immunoSEQ multiplex PCR; TCRdb has only the in-frame clones, and not every one. The repertoire holds around 150,000 clones, with less than 90% as singletons. Sequenced material: PBMCs. The receptors were gathered from a woman aged 25 to 45 in good health and CMV-seronegative. Both conserved end residues are part of each CDR3. Fields, in order: clone size, D gene, V gene, J gene, CDR3 DNA, CDR3 protein. A D gene is named only where the DNA matches it firmly. Clone size is shown for a subset of rows, as once, few, many or a class of expanded clone.

clone size: .; D gene: .; V gene: TRBV28; J gene: TRBJ2-5; CDR3 DNA: TGTGCCAGCACCAATACAGGGAGCGGTCGGGCCCAGTACTTC; CDR3 protein: CASTNTGSGRAQYF
clone size: .; D gene: .; V gene: TRBV9; J gene: TRBJ2-2; CDR3 DNA: TGTGCCAGCAGCCCCGGTGGGGTGGTAGCCGGGGAGCTGTTTTTT; CDR3 protein: CASSPGGVVAGELFF
clone size: .; D gene: .; V gene: TRBV4-3; J gene: TRBJ2-3; CDR3 DNA: TGCGCCAGCAGCCAAGAAAATTGGGTTACGCAGTATTTT; CDR3 protein: CASSQENWVTQYF
clone size: few; D gene: TRBD1; V gene: TRBV29-1; J gene: TRBJ2-1; CDR3 DNA: TGCAGCGTTGAAGGCGGACAGGGCGATGAGCAGTTCTTC; CDR3 protein: CSVEGGQGDEQFF
clone size: once; D gene: TRBD2; V gene: TRBV4-1; J gene: TRBJ2-1; CDR3 DNA: TGCGCCAGCAGCCTCATAGCGGGGGGCCTCAATGAGCAGTTCTTC; CDR3 protein: CASSLIAGGLNEQFF
clone size: .; D gene: TRBD2; V gene: TRBV5-4; J gene: TRBJ2-1; CDR3 DNA: TGTGCCAGCAGCTTGGGCGGGAGGCCAAACAATGAGCAGTTCTTC; CDR3 protein: CASSLGGRPNNEQFF
clone size: .; D gene: TRBD2; V gene: TRBV28; J gene: TRBJ2-5; CDR3 DNA: TGTGCCAGCAGTTTGGGCGGGGCTAGCGGGTACCAAGAGACCCAGTACTTC; CDR3 protein: CASSLGGASGYQETQYF
clone size: few; D gene: .; V gene: TRBV11-3; J gene: TRBJ2-1; CDR3 DNA: TGTGCCAGCAGCTTAGATCCTATATCCCACGAGCAGTTCTTC; CDR3 protein: CASSLDPISHEQFF
clone size: .; D gene: .; V gene: TRBV29-1; J gene: TRBJ1-2; CDR3 DNA: TGCAGCGTAACTTCGACGGGTGCTAACTATGGCTACACCTTC; CDR3 protein: CSVTSTGANYGYTF
clone size: .; D gene: .; V gene: TRBV11-2; J gene: TRBJ1-3; CDR3 DNA: TGTGCCAGCAGCTTGAGCAGCGTCCCCGCGGGTGGAAACACCATATATTTT; CDR3 protein: CASSLSSVPAGGNTIYF
clone size: .; D gene: .; V gene: TRBV7-9; J gene: TRBJ2-3; CDR3 DNA: TGTGCCAGCAGCTTAGTAGATACGCAGTATTTT; CDR3 protein: CASSLVDTQYF
clone size: .; D gene: .; V gene: TRBV11-2; J gene: TRBJ1-5; CDR3 DNA: TGTGCCAGCAGCTTAGACGGGGCGAATCAGCCCCAGCATTTT; CDR3 protein: CASSLDGANQPQHF
clone size: .; D gene: .; V gene: TRBV11-2; J gene: TRBJ2-4; CDR3 DNA: TGTGCCAGCAGCCCACCCGGGAGTCCAAACATTCAGTACTTC; CDR3 protein: CASSPPGSPNIQYF
clone size: .; D gene: TRBD1; V gene: TRBV6-6; J gene: TRBJ1-1; CDR3 DNA: TGTGCCAGCAGTTACGACAGGGGGAACACTGAAGCTTTCTTT; CDR3 protein: CASSYDRGNTEAFF
clone size: .; D gene: .; V gene: TRBV18; J gene: TRBJ1-2; CDR3 DNA: TGTGCCAGCTCACCACCGTCAAGGCTCCAGGCCGGAGACTATGGCTACACCTTC; CDR3 protein: CASSPPSRLQAGDYGYTF
clone size: .; D gene: .; V gene: TRBV5-5; J gene: TRBJ2-1; CDR3 DNA: TGTGCCAGCAGCTTTGACAGATACAATGAGCAGTTCTTC; CDR3 protein: CASSFDRYNEQFF
clone size: .; D gene: .; V gene: TRBV2; J gene: TRBJ2-1; CDR3 DNA: TGTGCCAGTGGCACTCAGGGATTTTCCCACAATGAGCAGTTCTTC; CDR3 protein: CASGTQGFSHNEQFF
clone size: .; D gene: .; V gene: TRBV9; J gene: TRBJ2-1; CDR3 DNA: TGTGCCAGCAGCGTAGTTTGGGAGGACCACAATGAGCAGTTCTTC; CDR3 protein: CASSVVWEDHNEQFF
clone size: .; D gene: .; V gene: TRBV18; J gene: TRBJ1-5; CDR3 DNA: TGTGCCAGCTCACCCGGAGGAGGCAGCAATCAGCCCCAGCATTTT; CDR3 protein: CASSPGGGSNQPQHF
clone size: .; D gene: .; V gene: TRBV7-2; J gene: TRBJ2-1; CDR3 DNA: TGTGCCAGCAGAGTTGGAGGGGGGGATAGTTCCTACAATGAGCAGTTCTTC; CDR3 protein: CASRVGGGDSSYNEQFF
clone size: .; D gene: TRBD2; V gene: TRBV28; J gene: TRBJ2-1; CDR3 DNA: TGTGCCACCAACGGCGGGCTAGCGGGTAACAATGAGCAGTTCTTC; CDR3 protein: CATNGGLAGNNEQFF
clone size: .; D gene: TRBD1; V gene: TRBV9; J gene: TRBJ1-1; CDR3 DNA: TGTGCCAGCAGCGTAGGCCCCCCGACCGGGACAGTTGAAGCTTTCTTT; CDR3 protein: CASSVGPPTGTVEAFF
clone size: .; D gene: .; V gene: TRBV28; J gene: TRBJ1-1; CDR3 DNA: TGTGCCAGCAGTTTAAATACAGATCGGCCTGAAGCTTTCTTT; CDR3 protein: CASSLNTDRPEAFF
clone size: .; D gene: .; V gene: TRBV5-1; J gene: TRBJ1-1; CDR3 DNA: TGCGCCAGCAGCCCGCGACCGAACACTGAAGCTTTCTTT; CDR3 protein: CASSPRPNTEAFF
clone size: .; D gene: TRBD2; V gene: TRBV5-1; J gene: TRBJ2-5; CDR3 DNA: TGCGCCAGCAGCTTGGAAGCTAGCGGGAGGGAGGGGACCCAGTACTTC; CDR3 protein: CASSLEASGREGTQYF
clone size: .; D gene: TRBD1; V gene: TRBV6-1; J gene: TRBJ2-7; CDR3 DNA: TGTGCCAGCAGCGGGTATACAGGGGCCTACGAGCAGTACTTC; CDR3 protein: CASSGYTGAYEQYF
clone size: .; D gene: .; V gene: TRBV27; J gene: TRBJ2-7; CDR3 DNA: TGTGCCAGCAGACTGAGGGTCGCGACAGAGAACTCCTACGAGCAGTACTTC; CDR3 protein: CASRLRVATENSYEQYF